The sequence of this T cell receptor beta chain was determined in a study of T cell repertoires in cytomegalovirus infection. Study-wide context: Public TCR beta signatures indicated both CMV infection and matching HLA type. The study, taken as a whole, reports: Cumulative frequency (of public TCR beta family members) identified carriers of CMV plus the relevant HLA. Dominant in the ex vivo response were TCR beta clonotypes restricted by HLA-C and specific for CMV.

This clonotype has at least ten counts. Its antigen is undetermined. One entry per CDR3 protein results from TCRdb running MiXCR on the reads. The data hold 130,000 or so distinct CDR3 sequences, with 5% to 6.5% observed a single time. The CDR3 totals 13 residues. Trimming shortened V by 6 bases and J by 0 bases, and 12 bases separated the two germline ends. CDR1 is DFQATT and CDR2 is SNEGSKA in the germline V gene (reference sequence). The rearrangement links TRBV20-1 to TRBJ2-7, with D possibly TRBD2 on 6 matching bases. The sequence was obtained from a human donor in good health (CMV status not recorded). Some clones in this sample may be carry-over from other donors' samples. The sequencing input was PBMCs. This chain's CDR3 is CSAIAVSSYEQYF. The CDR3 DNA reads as TGCAGTGCGATAGCGGTTAGCTCCTACGAGCAGTACTTC.